The entry below gives a single T cell receptor beta chain sequence along with its context. This record belongs to a study of PD-L1 blockade in urothelial cancer. Clones were read by immunoSEQ multiplex PCR, and TCRdb kept only the in-frame ones, dropping some. The repertoire holds some 51,000 clones, with around 85% as singletons. There are 14 residues in the CDR3. CDR1 and CDR2 from the germline V gene are LGHNT and FRNRAP. V lost 2 bases to trimming and J lost 4 bases, with 9 bases between them. This sequence was found in a man in his sixties with urothelial cancer. Sample: PBMCs, taken around atezolizumab (anti-PD-L1) treatment. V gene TRBV12-5 combines with J gene TRBJ1-5; D is undetermined. The CDR3 region has the DNA TGTGCTAGTGGTTTGCATGGGCCTAATCAGCCCCAGCATTTT. Translating gives CASGLHGPNQPQHF.